The next 21 T cell receptor beta chains were all read from a single sample in a study of T cell repertoires in ileal Crohn's disease. Documented time point: neoterminal ileum biopsy at postoperative endoscopy, about 6 months after surgery. Here immunoSEQ multiplex PCR was the method, and the copy in TCRdb shows in-frame clones only, minus some. The sample lists roughly 60,000 clones, approximately 91% occurring once. Material for sequencing was ileal tissue. All receptors derive from an adult with Crohn's disease.

This sequence joins TRBV5-4 and TRBJ2-5, with D maybe TRBD1 (5 bases). V shed 4 bases and J shed 7 bases, with 11 bases lying between them. CDR1 SGHNT and CDR2 YYREEE come from the germline V gene (reference sequence). The CDR3 consists of 12 residues. The CDR3 sequence: CASSTNTGTQYF. CDR3 in DNA: TGTGCCAGCAGCACCAACACAGGGACCCAGTACTTC.

CDR3 loop: CASKRGINQPQHF. CDR3 DNA: TGTGCCAGCAAGAGGGGGATCAATCAGCCCCAGCATTTT. The J gene is TRBJ1-5, the V gene TRBV6-5; TRBD1 might be the D (6 bases). CDR1 and CDR2 from the germline V gene are MNHEY and SVGAGI. The CDR3 covers 13 residues. V dropped 7 bases and J dropped 3 bases, with 10 bases sitting between them.

The chain employs TRBV2 and TRBJ1-5, with D hard to call. V dropped 4 bases and J dropped 0 bases, with 10 bases sitting between them. The CDR3 totals 15 residues. Germline CDR1 SNHLY, CDR2 FYNNEI. The CDR3: CASSVGTASNQPQHF. The CDR3, as DNA: TGTGCCAGCAGTGTCGGAACAGCTAGCAATCAGCCCCAGCATTTT.

The rearrangement uses TRBV6-1 and TRBJ2-1; 10 bases align to TRBD1. Trimming removed 5 bases from V and 14 bases from J; junction bases left unmatched: 15. The germline CDR1 and CDR2 sequences are MNHNS and SASEGT. The CDR3 contains 15 residues. As DNA, the CDR3 is TGTGCCAGCAGTCGAGCCGGGACAGGGGCCTCAGGAGAGTTCTTC. This sequence encodes CASSRAGTGASGEFF.

This clone was observed a handful of times. V is TRBV10-3 and J is TRBJ1-3; maybe TRBD1 (6 bases). Germline loops: CDR1 ENHRY, CDR2 SYGVKD. The CDR3 loop spans 15 amino acids. Trimming shortened V by 0 bases and J by 4 bases, and 10 bases separated the two germline ends. The CDR3 reads CAISESWTEGNTIYF. The CDR3, as DNA: TGTGCCATCAGTGAGTCGTGGACAGAGGGAAACACCATATATTTT.

This CDR3 is CASSPPGQVNNQPQHF. The CDR3 bases are TGTGCCAGCTCACCACCGGGACAGGTAAACAATCAGCCCCAGCATTTT. The rearrangement joins TRBV18 to TRBJ1-5; 8 positions match TRBD1. Trimming at V came to 0 bases and at J to 3 bases, leaving 4 bases not matched to a gene. This CDR3 is 16 amino acids long. Germline CDR1 and CDR2: KGHSH and LQKENI.

This clone was seen a single time. The chain has TRBV2 and TRBJ1-5; tentative D call: TRBD1 (5 bases). Germline values: CDR1 SNHLY, CDR2 FYNNEI. The CDR3 loop spans 14 amino acids. The V gene lost 5 bases and the J gene lost 1 base, with 9 bases spanning the gap. CDR3 coding DNA: TGTGCCAGCAGTAAACCAGGGAGCAATCAGCCCCAGCATTTT. This gives the protein CASSKPGSNQPQHF.

V and J are TRBV11-2 and TRBJ1-6; D call uncertain. Germline V gene data show CDR1 as SGHAT and CDR2 as FQNNGV. The CDR3 contains 12 residues. V shed 2 bases and J shed 12 bases, with 8 bases lying between them. This chain's CDR3 is CASSLKPGPLHF. The CDR3, as DNA: TGTGCCAGCAGCTTAAAACCGGGACCCCTCCACTTT.

The chain couples TRBV29-1 to TRBJ1-6; D is undetermined. V dropped 5 bases and J dropped 7 bases, with 12 bases sitting between them. This CDR3 has 13 amino acids. Germline CDR1 SQVTM, CDR2 ANQGSEA. The CDR3 sequence: CSVIENMNSPLHF. The CDR3 region has the DNA TGCAGCGTTATTGAAAACATGAATTCACCCCTCCACTTT.

The rearrangement uses TRBV28 and TRBJ1-5; the match to TRBD1 covers 9 bases. This CDR3 spans 14 amino acids. Germline V gene sequence: CDR1 MDHEN, CDR2 SYDVKM. V dropped 4 bases and J dropped 4; count of bases not matched to a gene: 2. This CDR3 reads CASSSGTGNQPQHF. The CDR3 DNA reads as TGTGCCAGCAGTTCCGGGACAGGGAATCAGCCCCAGCATTTT.

The chain joins TRBV11-3 to TRBJ2-7; D remains ambiguous. Germline lookup yields CDR1 SGHNT and CDR2 YENEEA. The V and J ends lost 0 bases and 2 bases respectively, with 5 bases between them. This CDR3 spans 13 amino acids. The CDR3 region is CASSLDSAYEQYF. The DNA of the CDR3 is TGTGCCAGCAGCTTAGATTCGGCCTACGAGCAGTACTTC.

The gene calls are TRBV6-1 and TRBJ1-2, with D perhaps matching TRBD1 (5 bases). CDR3 length: 17 residues. V lost 2 bases and J lost 6, with 22 bases in between. Per the germline V gene, CDR1 is MNHNS and CDR2 is SASEGT. In DNA form, the CDR3 reads TGTGCCAGCAGTGAAATCGGGCGGGACGGAGCCCAGAATGGCTACACCTTC. The encoded protein is CASSEIGRDGAQNGYTF.

This rearrangement joins TRBV5-6 to TRBJ2-4; 7 nucleotides align to TRBD1. The germline CDR1 and CDR2 sequences are SGHDT and YYEEEE. Germline trimming cut 0 bases from V and 9 bases from J; bases unmatched to any gene: 0. The CDR3 length is 12 residues. CDR3 protein: CASSLDRGIQYF. CDR3 sequence (DNA): TGTGCCAGCAGCTTGGACAGGGGCATTCAGTACTTC.

The chain employs TRBV28 and TRBJ1-6, with 9 bases matching TRBD1. The germline V gene has CDR1 MDHEN and CDR2 SYDVKM. The V gene end was trimmed by 4 bases and the J gene end by 7 bases; junction bases not matched to a gene: 2. The CDR3 consists of 14 residues. CDR3 sequence (DNA): TGTGCCAGCAGTTACGGACAGGGGAATTCACCCCTCCACTTT. It translates to CASSYGQGNSPLHF.

The chain links TRBV28 to TRBJ2-2; 8 bases match TRBD1. The CDR3 contains 16 residues. The germline V gene has CDR1 MDHEN and CDR2 SYDVKM. Unmatched junction bases numbered 13, after V lost 6 bases and J lost 7 bases. CDR3 coding DNA: TGTGCCAGCAGATCCCAAGGCAGGGGGCTCGGCGGGGAGCTGTTTTTT. Its translation is CASRSQGRGLGGELFF.

The CDR3 is CASSPPGSNEQFF. As DNA, the CDR3 is TGTGCCAGCAGCCCCCCAGGGTCCAATGAGCAGTTCTTC. The chain uses TRBV6-5 and TRBJ2-1, with D possibly being TRBD1 (5 bases). In germline, CDR1 is MNHEY, CDR2 SVGAGI. The CDR3 covers 13 residues. The germline V and J ends were trimmed by 6 bases and 6 bases, with 12 bases remaining between them.

V usage is TRBV4-1 and J usage is TRBJ2-7, with D maybe TRBD2 (5 bases). This CDR3 is built from 19 residues. V gave up 1 base and J gave up 6 bases, with 28 bases separating them. Germline assignment: CDR1 MGHRA and CDR2 YSYEKL. CDR3 nucleotide sequence: TGCGCCAGCAGCCAAGTCCTGAAAACCACTAGAAATCAATCGGTCGAGCAGTACGTC. It encodes CASSQVLKTTRNQSVEQYV.

The chain is built from TRBV6-6 and TRBJ2-1; possible D gene TRBD2, 6 bases. The CDR3 has 13 amino acids. Germline V gives CDR1 MNHNY, CDR2 SVGAGI (reference sequence). V lost 6 bases and J lost 6, with 12 bases in between. In DNA form, the CDR3 reads TGTGCCAGCAGGACGCAGACTAGCAATGAGCAGTTCTTC. It encodes CASRTQTSNEQFF.

J is TRBJ2-2 and V is TRBV4-1, with D possibly being TRBD2 (5 bases). Trimming took off 0 bases at V and 8 bases at J, with 10 bases between the two ends. The CDR3 totals 14 residues. The germline V gene encodes CDR1 MGHRA and CDR2 YSYEKL. The CDR3 loop reads CASSQDLREGELFF. The CDR3 bases are TGCGCCAGCAGCCAAGATCTACGGGAAGGGGAGCTGTTTTTT.

The chain has TRBV4-3 and TRBJ1-2; weak D call: TRBD1 (5 bases). With 0 bases removed from V and 3 bases from J, the gap between germline ends came to 20 bases. CDR3 length equals 18 residues. CDR1 is LGHNA and CDR2 is YSLEER in the germline V gene. The CDR3 sequence: CASSQDGSSLGEDYGYTF. The CDR3, as DNA: TGCGCCAGCAGCCAAGATGGGTCTTCCTTGGGGGAGGACTATGGCTACACCTTC.

The chain employs TRBV6-4 and TRBJ2-1, with 7 bases aligning to TRBD2. This CDR3 comprises 15 residues. The V segment lost 3 bases and the J segment 8 bases; nucleotides outside the gene matches: 10. Germline V gene sequence: CDR1 MRHNA, CDR2 SNTAGT. This CDR3 is CASSDWREKYDEQFF. CDR3 coding DNA: TGTGCCAGCAGTGATTGGCGGGAGAAATACGATGAGCAGTTCTTC.